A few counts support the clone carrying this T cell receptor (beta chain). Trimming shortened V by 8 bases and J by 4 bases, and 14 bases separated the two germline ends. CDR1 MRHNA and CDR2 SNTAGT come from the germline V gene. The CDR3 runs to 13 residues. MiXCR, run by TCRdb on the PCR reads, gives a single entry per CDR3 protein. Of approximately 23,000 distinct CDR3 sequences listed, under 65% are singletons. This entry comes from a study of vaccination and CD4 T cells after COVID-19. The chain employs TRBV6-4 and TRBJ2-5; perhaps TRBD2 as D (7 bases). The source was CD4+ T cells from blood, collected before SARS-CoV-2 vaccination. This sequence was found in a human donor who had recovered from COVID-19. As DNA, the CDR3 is TGTGCCAGCGCGCTTAGGGGGGGAGAGACCCAGTACTTC. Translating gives CASALRGGETQYF.